The clone carrying this T cell receptor (beta chain) was seen only a few times. Antigen unknown. The sample comes from a study of CD8+CD57+ T cells in acquired aplastic anemia. Across the whole study: DNA per sorted CD4+ or CD8+ sample ranged about 0.2 to 30 ug, averaging about 2.9 ug. Study-wide points: Patients shared approximately 30 CD8+ CDR3 sequences with controls.

Before being chosen for sequencing, patients had shown CD8+CD57+ cell expansion by flow cytometry. The TCR beta profiling, which covered VDJ combination and CDR3 sequence, was carried out using genomic DNA as the template. TCRdb independently ran MiXCR on the reads; one entry per CDR3 protein. The sample contains roughly 250,000 distinct CDR3 sequences, roughly 80% of which appear only once. Trimming removed 8 bases at V and 3 bases at J, with 16 bases between. The CDR3 is 14 residues long. Sequences were obtained from sorted CD4+, CD8+, or CD8+CD57+ T cells (not recorded which) from PBMCs. The TCR comes from a human donor with aplastic anemia. This chain joins TRBV12-3 or TRBV12-4 and TRBJ1-2; D is possibly TRBD1 (6 bases). CDR3 in DNA: TGTGCCAGCGGGGACGGGGGCACCGACTATGGCTACACCTTC. It specifies CASGDGGTDYGYTF.